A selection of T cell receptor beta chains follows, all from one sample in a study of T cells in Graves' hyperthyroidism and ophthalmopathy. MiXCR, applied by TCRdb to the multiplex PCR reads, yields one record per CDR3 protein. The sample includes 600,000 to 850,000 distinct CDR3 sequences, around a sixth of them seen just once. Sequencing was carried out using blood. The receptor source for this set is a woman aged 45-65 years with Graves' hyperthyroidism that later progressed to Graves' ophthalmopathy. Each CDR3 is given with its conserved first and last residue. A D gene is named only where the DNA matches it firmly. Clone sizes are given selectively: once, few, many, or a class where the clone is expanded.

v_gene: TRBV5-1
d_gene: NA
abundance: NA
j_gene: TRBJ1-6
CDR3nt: TGCGCCAGCAGCTCCGTACAGAGCTCCTATAATTCACCCCTCCACTTT
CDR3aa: CASSSVQSSYNSPLHF

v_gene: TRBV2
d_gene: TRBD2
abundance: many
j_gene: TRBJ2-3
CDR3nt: TGTGCCAGCAGGCCCGGGGCGGGGGGCACAGATACGCAGTATTTT
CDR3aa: CASRPGAGGTDTQYF

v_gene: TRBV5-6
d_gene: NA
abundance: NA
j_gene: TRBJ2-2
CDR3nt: TGTGCCAGCAGCACAGACAGCAACACCGGGGAGCTGTTTTTT
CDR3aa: CASSTDSNTGELFF

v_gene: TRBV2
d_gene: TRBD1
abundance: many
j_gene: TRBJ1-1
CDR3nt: TGTGCCAGCAGTGTTACAGGGGGGAACACTGAAGCTTTCTTT
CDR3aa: CASSVTGGNTEAFF

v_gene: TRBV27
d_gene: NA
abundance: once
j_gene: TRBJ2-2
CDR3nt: TGTGCCAGCCGTCCACAGAACACCGGGGAGCTGTTTTTT
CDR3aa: CASRPQNTGELFF

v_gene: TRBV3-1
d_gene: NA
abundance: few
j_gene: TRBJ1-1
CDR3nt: TGTGCCAGCAGCCAGGGGATCGAAGGAGCTTTCTTT
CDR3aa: CASSQGIEGAFF

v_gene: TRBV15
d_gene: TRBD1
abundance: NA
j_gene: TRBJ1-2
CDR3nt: TGTGCCACCAGCAAGGACCGGGACAGGGTCTACACCTTC
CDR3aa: CATSKDRDRVYTF

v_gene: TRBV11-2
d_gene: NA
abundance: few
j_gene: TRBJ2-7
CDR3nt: TGTGCCAGCAGCTTTGAGGGCTCGATGTACGAGCAGTACTTC
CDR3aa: CASSFEGSMYEQYF

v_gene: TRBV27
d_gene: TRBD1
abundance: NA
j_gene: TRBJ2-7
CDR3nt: TGTGCCAGCAGTACCATGACAGGGCTCGGTATCTACGAGCAGTACTTC
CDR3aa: CASSTMTGLGIYEQYF

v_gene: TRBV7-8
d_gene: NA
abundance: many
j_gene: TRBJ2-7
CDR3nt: TGTGCCAGCAGCTTAGACGACACTTCCTACGAGCAGTACTTC
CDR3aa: CASSLDDTSYEQYF

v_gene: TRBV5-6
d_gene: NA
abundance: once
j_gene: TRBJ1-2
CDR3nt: TGTGCCAGCAGTTCGTCGGGTTTCTATGGCTACACCTTC
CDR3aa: CASSSSGFYGYTF

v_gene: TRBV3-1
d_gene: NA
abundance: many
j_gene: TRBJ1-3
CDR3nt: TGTGCCAGCAGCCAAGAAAGATCGGGAGGAAACACCATATATTTT
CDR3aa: CASSQERSGGNTIYF

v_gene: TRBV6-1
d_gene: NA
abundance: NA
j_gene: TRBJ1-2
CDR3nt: TGTGCCAGCAGTGAACCCTTCCGCGGTGACTATGGCTACACCTTC
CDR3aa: CASSEPFRGDYGYTF

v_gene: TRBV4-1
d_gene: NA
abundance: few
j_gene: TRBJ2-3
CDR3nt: TGTGCCAGCAGCCTAAGGGAGGACACAGATACGCAGTATTTT
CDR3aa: CASSLREDTDTQYF

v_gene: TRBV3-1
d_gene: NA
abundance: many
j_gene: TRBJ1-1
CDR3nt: TGTGCCAGCAGCCAAGATGGGAAACAATCCACTGAAGCTTTCTTT
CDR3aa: CASSQDGKQSTEAFF

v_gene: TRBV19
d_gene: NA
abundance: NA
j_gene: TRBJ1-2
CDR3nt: TGTGCCAGTAGTATGGCCACCGGAGGGACCTATGGCTACACCTTC
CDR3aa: CASSMATGGTYGYTF

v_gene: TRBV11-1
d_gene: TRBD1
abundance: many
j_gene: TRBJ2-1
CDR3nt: TGTGCCAGCAGCTTGGTGGCAGGGGGTCGGTTCTTC
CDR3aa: CASSLVAGGRFF

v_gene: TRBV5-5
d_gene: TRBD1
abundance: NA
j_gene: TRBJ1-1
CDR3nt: TGTGCCAGCAGCTCACCGGGACAGGGGGCAATGGAGACTAAAGCTTTCTTT
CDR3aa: CASSSPGQGAMETKAFF

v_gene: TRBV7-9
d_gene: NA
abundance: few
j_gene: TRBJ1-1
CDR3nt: TGTGCCAGCAGCTTAGCTGGGGACGGCAATGAAGCTTTCTTT
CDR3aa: CASSLAGDGNEAFF

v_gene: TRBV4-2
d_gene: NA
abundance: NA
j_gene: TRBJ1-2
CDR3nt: TGTGCCAGCAGCCTTGAATTCACCGTTGGTGGCTACACCTTC
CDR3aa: CASSLEFTVGGYTF

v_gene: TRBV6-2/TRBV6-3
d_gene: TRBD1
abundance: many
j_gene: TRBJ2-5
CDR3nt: TGTGCCAGCAGTCCCTCCCGGGACAGGGTTTTCGGTGAGACCCAGTACTTC
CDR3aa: CASSPSRDRVFGETQYF

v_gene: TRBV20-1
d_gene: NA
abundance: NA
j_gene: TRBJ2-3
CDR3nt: TGCAGTGCTAGTCCCCCGGGCTGGGAGAAGGGTTTAAGCACAGATACGCAGTATTTT
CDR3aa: CSASPPGWEKGLSTDTQYF

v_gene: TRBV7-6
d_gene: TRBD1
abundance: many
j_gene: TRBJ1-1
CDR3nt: TGTGCCAGCAGCTTGACAGGGGCGGACACTGAAGCTTTCTTT
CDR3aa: CASSLTGADTEAFF

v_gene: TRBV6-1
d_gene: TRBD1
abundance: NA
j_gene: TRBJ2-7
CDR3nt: TGTGCCAGCACCCCGGGGTTTAGGACAGGGTCCTACGAGCAGTACTTC
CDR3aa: CASTPGFRTGSYEQYF

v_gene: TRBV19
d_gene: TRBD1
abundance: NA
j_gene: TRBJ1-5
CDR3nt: TGTGCCAGTAGTATAGTCGACAGGGGTCGTCAGCCCCAGCATTTT
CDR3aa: CASSIVDRGRQPQHF

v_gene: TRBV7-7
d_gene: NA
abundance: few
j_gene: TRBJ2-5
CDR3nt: TGTGCTAGCAGCGCAAACCCAGGGCTACGAGAGACCCAGTACTTC
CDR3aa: CASSANPGLRETQYF

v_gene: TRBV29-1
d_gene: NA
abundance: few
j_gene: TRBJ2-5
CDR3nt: TGCACCGGATGGGGAAACCAAGAGACCCAGTACTTC
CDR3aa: CTGWGNQETQYF

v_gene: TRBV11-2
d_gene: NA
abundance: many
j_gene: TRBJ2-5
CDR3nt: TGTGCCAGCAGCTTAGATCTTCTCGCTCGGCTGGTCGGCTGGGACTCAAACGGCCAAGAGACCCAGTACTTC
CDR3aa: CASSLDLLARLVGWDSNGQETQYF

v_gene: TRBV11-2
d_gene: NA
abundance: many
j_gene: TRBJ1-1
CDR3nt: TGTGCCAGCAGCTGGTTAGGGAGTACTGAAGCTTTCTTT
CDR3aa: CASSWLGSTEAFF

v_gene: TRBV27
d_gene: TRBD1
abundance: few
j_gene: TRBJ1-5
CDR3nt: TGTGCCAGCAGTTTAGGGCAGGGGGTATATCAGCCCCAGCATTTT
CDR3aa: CASSLGQGVYQPQHF

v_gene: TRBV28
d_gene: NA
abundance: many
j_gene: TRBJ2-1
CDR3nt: TGTGCCAGCAACCCCCAGGGCACCGGTTATGAGCAGTTCTTC
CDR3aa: CASNPQGTGYEQFF

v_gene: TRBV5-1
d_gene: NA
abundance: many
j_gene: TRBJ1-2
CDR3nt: TGCGCCAGCAGCTCCGACACGGGGGACTACTATGGCTACACCTTC
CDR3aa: CASSSDTGDYYGYTF

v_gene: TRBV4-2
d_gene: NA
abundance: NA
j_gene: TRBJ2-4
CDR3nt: TGTGCCAGCAGCCAGGCTCATACCAAAAACATTCAGTACTTC
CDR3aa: CASSQAHTKNIQYF

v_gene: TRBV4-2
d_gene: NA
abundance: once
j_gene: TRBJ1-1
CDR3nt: TGTGCCAGCAGCCAAGCACAGAAGAACACTGAAGCTTTCTTT
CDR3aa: CASSQAQKNTEAFF

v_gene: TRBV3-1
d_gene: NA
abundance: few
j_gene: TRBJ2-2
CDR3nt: TGTGCCAGCAGCCAAGGGGGCCCGGGCACCGGGGAGCTGTTTTTT
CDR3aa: CASSQGGPGTGELFF

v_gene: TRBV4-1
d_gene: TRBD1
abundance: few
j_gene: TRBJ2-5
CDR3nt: TGCGCCAGCAGCCCCGGACAGGGGGCTTTGGAGACCCAGTACTTC
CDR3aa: CASSPGQGALETQYF

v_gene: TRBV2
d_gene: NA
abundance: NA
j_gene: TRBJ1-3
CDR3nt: TGTGCCAGCAGCGGGACGCTTGGAAACACCATATATTTT
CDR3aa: CASSGTLGNTIYF

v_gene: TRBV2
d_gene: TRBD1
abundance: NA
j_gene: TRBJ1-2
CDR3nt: TGTGCCAGCATGGATTGGGCCGGGACAGGCCCGTATGGCTACACCTTC
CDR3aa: CASMDWAGTGPYGYTF

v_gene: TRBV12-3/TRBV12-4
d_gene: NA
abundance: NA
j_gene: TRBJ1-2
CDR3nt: TGTGCCAGCAGTTTACAGCCACCTAACTATGGCTACACCTTC
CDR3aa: CASSLQPPNYGYTF

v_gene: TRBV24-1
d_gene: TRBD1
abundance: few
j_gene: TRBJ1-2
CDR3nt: TGTGCCACCAGCGATAACAGGGGCCTAGTCTATGGCTACACCTTC
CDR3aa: CATSDNRGLVYGYTF

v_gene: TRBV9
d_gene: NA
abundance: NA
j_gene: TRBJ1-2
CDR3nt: TGTGCCAGCAGTCCCATTCTGACGGTCATCGATGGCTACACCTTC
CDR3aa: CASSPILTVIDGYTF

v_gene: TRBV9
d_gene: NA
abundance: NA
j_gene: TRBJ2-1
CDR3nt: TGTGCCAGCAGCGTTTACCTCTACAATGAGCAGTTCTTC
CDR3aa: CASSVYLYNEQFF

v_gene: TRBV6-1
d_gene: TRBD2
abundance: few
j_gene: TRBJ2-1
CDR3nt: TGTGCCAGCAGTGAAGCGGGGGGGACTAGCCACTACAATGAGCAGTTCTTC
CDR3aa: CASSEAGGTSHYNEQFF

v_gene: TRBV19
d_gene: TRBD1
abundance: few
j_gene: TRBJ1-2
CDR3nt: TGTGCCAGTAGTCTCTATGGACAGGGGAACTATGGCTACACCTTC
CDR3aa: CASSLYGQGNYGYTF

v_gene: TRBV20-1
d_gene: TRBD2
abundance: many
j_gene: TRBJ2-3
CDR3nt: TGCAGTGCTAGAGATTGGATAGCGGGGGACACAGATACGCAGTATTTT
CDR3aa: CSARDWIAGDTDTQYF

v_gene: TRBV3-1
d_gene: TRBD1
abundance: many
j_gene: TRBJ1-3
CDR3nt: TGTGCCAGCAGCATGACAGGGAAAGAAAACACCATATATTTT
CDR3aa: CASSMTGKENTIYF

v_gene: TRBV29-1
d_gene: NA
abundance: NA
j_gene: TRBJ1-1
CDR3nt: TGCAGCGTTGTCTGGGGGGCAGCCACTGAAGCTTTCTTT
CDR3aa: CSVVWGAATEAFF

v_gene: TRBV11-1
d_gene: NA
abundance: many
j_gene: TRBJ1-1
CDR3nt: TGTGCCAGCAGCCCACCCATGGGGGGGCGCAGGGTCACTGAAGCTTTCTTT
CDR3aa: CASSPPMGGRRVTEAFF

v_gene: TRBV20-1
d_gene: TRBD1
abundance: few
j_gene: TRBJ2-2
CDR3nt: TGCAGTGCTTCGCCACCGGGACAGGGAGGATCCGGGGAGCTGTTTTTT
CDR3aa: CSASPPGQGGSGELFF

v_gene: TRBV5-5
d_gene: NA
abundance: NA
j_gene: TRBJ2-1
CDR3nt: TGTGCCAGCAGCTGGGGGGCGGGGTTGGAGTACAATGAGCAGTTCTTC
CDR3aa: CASSWGAGLEYNEQFF

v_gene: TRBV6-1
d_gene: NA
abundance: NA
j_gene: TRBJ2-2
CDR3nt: TGTGCCAGCAGTGAATATCGTAGGGGCCTGAACACCGGGGAGCTGTTTTTT
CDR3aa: CASSEYRRGLNTGELFF

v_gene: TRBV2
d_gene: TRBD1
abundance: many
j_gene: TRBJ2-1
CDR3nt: TGTGCCAGCACTAAATCGGGACAGGGGGGTCCCAGAGAAAATGAGCAGTTCTTC
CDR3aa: CASTKSGQGGPRENEQFF

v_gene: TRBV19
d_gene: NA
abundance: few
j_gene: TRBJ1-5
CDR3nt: TGTGCCAGTAGAACGGTGTCCGGGGAGGGAAATCAGCCCCAGCATTTT
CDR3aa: CASRTVSGEGNQPQHF

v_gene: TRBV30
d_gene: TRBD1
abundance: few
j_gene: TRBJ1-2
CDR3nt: TGTGCCTGGAGTGTTAGGCAGGGGGCGACAGTCTATGGCTACACCTTC
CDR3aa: CAWSVRQGATVYGYTF

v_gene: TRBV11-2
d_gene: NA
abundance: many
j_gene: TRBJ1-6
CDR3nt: TGTGCCAGCAGCCCTATTAGGAGGGGTCGGTCCTATAATTCACCCCTCCACTTT
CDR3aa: CASSPIRRGRSYNSPLHF

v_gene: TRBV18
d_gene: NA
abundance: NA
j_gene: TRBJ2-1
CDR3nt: TGTGCCAGCTCACCTCCCCCGGACTACAATGAGCAGTTCTTC
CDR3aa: CASSPPPDYNEQFF

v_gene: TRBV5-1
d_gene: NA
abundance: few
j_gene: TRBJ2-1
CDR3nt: TGCGCCAGTAAAAACGACCCGAGCTCCTACAATGAGCAGTTCTTC
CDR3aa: CASKNDPSSYNEQFF